This TCR beta chain came from a study of T cells in Graves' hyperthyroidism and ophthalmopathy. From RNA transcripts, TCR beta CDR3 regions were amplified. Researchers ran a first-round RT-PCR on the TCR CDR3 using the HTBI primer set. One entry per CDR3 protein, called by TCRdb with MiXCR from the multiplex PCR reads. Of tens of thousands of distinct CDR3 sequences detected, approximately 46% appear once; the ten largest clones hold 10%. The ends lost 3 bases at V and 6 bases at J; junction bases unmatched: 7. CDR1 is KGHDR and CDR2 is SFDVKD in the germline V gene. CDR3 length equals 14 residues. General study results and limits: Blood also held most thyroid clonotypes expanded beyond 0.001. It was a median around 6 months before onset that the model predicted ophthalmopathy.

Used for diagnoses were clinical symptoms, serum thyroxine and TRAb, thyroid ultrasound and orbital computed tomography. By share, this clonotype ranks as medium-sized. The antigen remains undetermined. The specimen was blood. The gene calls are TRBV24-1 and TRBJ2-7, with 7 bases that match TRBD2. The clonotype comes from a woman in her 30s with Graves' hyperthyroidism. The CDR3 is CATSDPGGGGEQYF. In nucleotides, the CDR3 is TGTGCCACCAGTGATCCCGGAGGCGGGGGCGAGCAGTACTTC.